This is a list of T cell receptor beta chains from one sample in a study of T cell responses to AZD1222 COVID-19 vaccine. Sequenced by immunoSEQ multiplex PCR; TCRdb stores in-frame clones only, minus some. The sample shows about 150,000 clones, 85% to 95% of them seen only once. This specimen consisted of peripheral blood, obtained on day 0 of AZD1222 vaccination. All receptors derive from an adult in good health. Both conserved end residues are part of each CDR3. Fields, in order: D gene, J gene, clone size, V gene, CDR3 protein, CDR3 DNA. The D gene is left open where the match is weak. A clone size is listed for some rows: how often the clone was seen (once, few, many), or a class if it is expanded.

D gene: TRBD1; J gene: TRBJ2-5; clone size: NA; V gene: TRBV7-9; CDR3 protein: CASSSRDRGPETQYF; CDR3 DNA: TGTGCCAGCAGCTCTCGGGACAGGGGACCAGAGACCCAGTACTTC
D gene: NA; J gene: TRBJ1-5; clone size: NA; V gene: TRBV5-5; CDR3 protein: CASSLLGDNNQPQHF; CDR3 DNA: TGTGCCAGCAGCTTGCTAGGGGACAACAATCAGCCCCAGCATTTT
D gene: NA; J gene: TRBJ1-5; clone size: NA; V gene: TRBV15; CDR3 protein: CATSRDQGQNQPQHF; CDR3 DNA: TGTGCCACCAGCAGAGATCAGGGTCAAAATCAGCCCCAGCATTTT
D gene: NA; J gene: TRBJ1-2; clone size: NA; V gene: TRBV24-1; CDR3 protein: CATSEEGHTTNYGYTF; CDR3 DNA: TGTGCCACCAGTGAGGAGGGACACACAACTAACTATGGCTACACCTTC
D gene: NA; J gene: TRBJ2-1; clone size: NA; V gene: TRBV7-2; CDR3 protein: CASSWSSYNEQFF; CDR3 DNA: TGTGCCAGCAGCTGGAGCTCCTACAATGAGCAGTTCTTC
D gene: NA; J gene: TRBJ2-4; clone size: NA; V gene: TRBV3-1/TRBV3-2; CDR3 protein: CASSQDTSGYIQYF; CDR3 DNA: TGTGCCAGCAGCCAAGATACCAGCGGGTACATTCAGTACTTC
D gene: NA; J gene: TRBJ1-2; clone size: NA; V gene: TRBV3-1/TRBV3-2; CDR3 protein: CASSQGERGYTF; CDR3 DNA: TGTGCCAGCAGCCAAGGGGAGAGGGGCTACACCTTC
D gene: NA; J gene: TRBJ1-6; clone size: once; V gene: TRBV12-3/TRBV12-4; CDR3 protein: CASSATYNSPLHF; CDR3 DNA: TGTGCCAGCAGTGCTACGTATAATTCACCCCTCCACTTT
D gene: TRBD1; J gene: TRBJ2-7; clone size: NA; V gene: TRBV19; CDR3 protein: CASSIGDRRQYF; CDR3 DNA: TGTGCCAGTAGTATAGGGGACAGGCGGCAGTACTTC
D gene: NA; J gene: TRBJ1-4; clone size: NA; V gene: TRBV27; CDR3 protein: CASAPATNEKLFF; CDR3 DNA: TGTGCCAGCGCACCCGCAACTAATGAAAAACTGTTTTTT
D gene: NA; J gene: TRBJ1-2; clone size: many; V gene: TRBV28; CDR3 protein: CASSLEARAYYGYTF; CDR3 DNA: TGTGCCAGCAGTTTAGAGGCCAGGGCCTACTATGGCTACACCTTC
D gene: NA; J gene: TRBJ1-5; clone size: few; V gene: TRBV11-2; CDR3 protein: CASSLEINQPQHF; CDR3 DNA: TGTGCCAGCAGCTTAGAGATAAATCAGCCCCAGCATTTT
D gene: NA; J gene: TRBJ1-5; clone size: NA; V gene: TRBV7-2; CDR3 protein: CASSLDGREWGNQPQHF; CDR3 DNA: TGTGCCAGCAGCTTAGATGGCAGGGAGTGGGGCAATCAGCCCCAGCATTTT
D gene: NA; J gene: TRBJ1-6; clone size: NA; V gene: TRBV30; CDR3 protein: CAWTGSMGWPASPLHF; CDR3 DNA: TGTGCCTGGACTGGCTCTATGGGGTGGCCGGCTTCACCCCTCCACTTT
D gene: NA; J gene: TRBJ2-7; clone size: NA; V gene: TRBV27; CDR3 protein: CASSPSSYEQYF; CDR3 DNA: TGTGCCAGCAGTCCCAGCTCCTACGAGCAGTACTTC
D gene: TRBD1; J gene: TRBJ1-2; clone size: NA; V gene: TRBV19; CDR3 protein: CASSQQGIYGYTF; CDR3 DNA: TGTGCCAGTAGTCAACAGGGGATCTATGGCTACACCTTC
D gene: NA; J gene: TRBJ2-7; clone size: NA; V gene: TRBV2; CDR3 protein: CASSDPRRPLEQYF; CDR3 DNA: TGTGCCAGCAGTGACCCGCGAAGGCCCCTCGAGCAGTACTTC
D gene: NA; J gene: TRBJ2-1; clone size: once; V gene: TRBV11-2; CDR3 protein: CASSLFRRTEQFF; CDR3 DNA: TGTGCCAGCAGCTTATTCCGTCGTACAGAGCAGTTCTTC
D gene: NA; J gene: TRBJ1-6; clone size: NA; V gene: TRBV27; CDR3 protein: CASSFLGQRNSPLHF; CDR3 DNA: TGTGCCAGCAGTTTTCTGGGACAAAGAAATTCACCCCTCCACTTT
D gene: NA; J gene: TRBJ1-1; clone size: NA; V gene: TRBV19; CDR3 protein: CASSDLLEAFF; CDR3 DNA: TGTGCCAGCTCAGATTTACTGGAAGCTTTCTTT
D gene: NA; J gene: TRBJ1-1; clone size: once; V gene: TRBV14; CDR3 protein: CASSQDRGGWNTEAFF; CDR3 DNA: TGTGCCAGCAGCCAAGATCGGGGCGGGTGGAACACTGAAGCTTTCTTT
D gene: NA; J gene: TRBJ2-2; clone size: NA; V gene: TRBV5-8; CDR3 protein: CASTVGELFF; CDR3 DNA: TGTGCCAGCACGGTTGGGGAGCTGTTTTTT
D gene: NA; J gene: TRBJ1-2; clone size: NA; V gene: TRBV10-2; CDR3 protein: CASRGGSLYGYTF; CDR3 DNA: TGCGCCAGCAGGGGGGGCAGTCTCTATGGCTACACCTTC
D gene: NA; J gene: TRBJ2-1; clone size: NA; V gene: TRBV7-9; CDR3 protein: CASSLGRNEQFF; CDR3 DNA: TGTGCCAGCAGCTTAGGACGTAATGAGCAGTTCTTC
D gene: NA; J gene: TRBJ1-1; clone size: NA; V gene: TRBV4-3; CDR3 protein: CASSQDLMALNTEAFF; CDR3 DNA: TGCGCCAGCAGCCAAGATTTGATGGCTCTGAACACTGAAGCTTTCTTT
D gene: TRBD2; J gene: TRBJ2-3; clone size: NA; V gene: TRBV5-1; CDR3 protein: CASGGGGALGDTQYF; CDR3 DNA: TGCGCCAGCGGTGGCGGGGGGGCTCTAGGAGATACGCAGTATTTT
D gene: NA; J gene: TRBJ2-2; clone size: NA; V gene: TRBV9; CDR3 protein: CASSVGGTHTGELFF; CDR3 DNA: TGTGCCAGCAGCGTAGGTGGGACCCACACCGGGGAGCTGTTTTTT
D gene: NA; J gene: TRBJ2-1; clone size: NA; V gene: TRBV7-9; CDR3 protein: CASSLAWDGRWYEQFF; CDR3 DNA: TGTGCCAGCAGCTTAGCGTGGGACGGACGGTGGTATGAGCAGTTCTTC
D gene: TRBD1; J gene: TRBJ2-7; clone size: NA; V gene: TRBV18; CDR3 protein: CASSPMDGQGDYEQYF; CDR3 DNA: TGTGCCAGCTCACCGATGGATGGACAGGGTGACTACGAGCAGTACTTC
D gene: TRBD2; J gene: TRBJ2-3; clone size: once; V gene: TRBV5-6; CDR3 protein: CASSQTTGAWGGTDTQYF; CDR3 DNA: TGTGCCAGCAGCCAAACCACCGGGGCTTGGGGGGGGACAGATACGCAGTATTTT